The following is a T cell receptor (beta chain) sequence with its context. Only in-frame clones appear in the TCRdb table, and some are missing; sequencing was by immunoSEQ multiplex PCR. The data show 35,000 to 45,000 clones, over 75% seen once. These data belong to a study of T cell changes during pregnancy in multiple sclerosis. This CDR3 is 12 amino acids long. Trimming cost V 11 bases and J 1 base, with 8 bases left between them. Germline lookup yields CDR1 SNHLY and CDR2 FYNNEI. Here the sequenced sample was CD8+ T cells from peripheral blood mononuclear cells, taken in the first trimester of pregnancy. The sequence was collected from a female donor with multiple sclerosis, enrolled in a pregnancy study. The chain is built from TRBV2 and TRBJ2-2; unclear D gene. CDR3 bases: TGTGCCGGTCGACAGAACACCGGGGAGCTGTTTTTT. Protein: CAGRQNTGELFF.